This T cell receptor beta chain is drawn from a study of shared clonotypes between healthy human individuals. Method: immunoSEQ multiplex PCR; TCRdb's copy keeps in-frame clones and lacks some. Of over 950,000 clones in the sample, 70% to 85% were seen once. Every contributor of samples was a Caucasian grown-up residing in Nashville, Tennessee. Sequenced material: memory CD4+ T cells from PBMCs. Indicated subset: CD45RA-negative fraction. This clonotype was obtained from a young man in good health. Some clones in this sample may be carry-over from other donors' samples.

In DNA form, the CDR3 reads TGTGCCAGCACTCCTCCGGGACAGCCTGCGAACACCGGGGAGCTGTTTTTT. Translating it yields CASTPPGQPANTGELFF. The rearrangement uses TRBV28 and TRBJ2-2, with 7 bases that match TRBD1. Germline CDR1 is MDHEN and CDR2 is SYDVKM. This CDR3 contains 17 residues. J gave up 0 bases and V 7 bases, and 11 bases lay outside the gene matches. Together with reference TRBV28 and TRBJ2-2, the CDR3 gives the full variable domain: DVKVTQSSRYLVKRTGEKVFLECVQDMDHENMFWYRQDPGLGLRLIYFSYDVKMKEKGDIPEGYSVSREKKERFSLILESASTNQTSMYLCASTPPGQPANTGELFFGEGSRLTVL.